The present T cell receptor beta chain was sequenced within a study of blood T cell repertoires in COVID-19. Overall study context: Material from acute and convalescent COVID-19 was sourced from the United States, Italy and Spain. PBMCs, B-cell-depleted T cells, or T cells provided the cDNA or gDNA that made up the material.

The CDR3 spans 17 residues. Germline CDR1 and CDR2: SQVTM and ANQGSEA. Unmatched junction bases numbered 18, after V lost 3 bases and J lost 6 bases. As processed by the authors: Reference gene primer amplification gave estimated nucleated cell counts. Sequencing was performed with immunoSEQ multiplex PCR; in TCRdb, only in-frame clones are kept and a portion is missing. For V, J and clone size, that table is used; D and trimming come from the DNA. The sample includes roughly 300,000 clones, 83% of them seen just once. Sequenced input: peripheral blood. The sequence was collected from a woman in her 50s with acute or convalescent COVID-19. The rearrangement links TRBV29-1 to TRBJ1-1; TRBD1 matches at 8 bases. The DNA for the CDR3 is TGCAGCGTTGAGGCCACAGGGGGGGGCCTTGAGTGGTCTGAAGCTTTCTTT. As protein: CSVEATGGGLEWSEAFF. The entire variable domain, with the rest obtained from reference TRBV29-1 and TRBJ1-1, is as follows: SAVISQKPSRDICQRGTSLTIQCQVDSQVTMMFWYRQQPGQSLTLIATANQGSEATYESGFVIDKFPISRPNLTFSTLTVSNMSPEDSSIYLCSVEATGGGLEWSEAFFGQGTRLTVV.